These 19 T cell receptor beta chains originate from one sample sequenced in a study of T-cell reconstitution after alpha-beta-depleted transplantation in children. The library targeted TCRbeta and was prepared with unique molecular identifiers. TCRdb analysed the PCR reads with MiXCR anew, one entry per CDR3 protein. In the table there are around 450,000 distinct CDR3 sequences, around 46% of which are singletons. The material was PBMCs, obtained before TCRalphabeta/CD19-depleted stem cell transplant. The receptors derive from a girl aged 2 to 9 with aplastic anemia, due to receive a stem cell transplant.

This clonotype was counted only a few times. The V call is TRBV28, the J call TRBJ2-1; TRBD1 matches 11 bases. J was trimmed by 7 bases and V by 5 bases; bases with no gene match: 7. The CDR3 runs to 15 residues. Germline loops: CDR1 MDHEN, CDR2 SYDVKM. CDR3 coding DNA: TGTGCCAGCAGTCCCGGGACAGGGGGAAGGAATGAGCAGTTCTTC. It codes for CASSPGTGGRNEQFF.

This clonotype appeared a few times. The chain recombines TRBV6-1 with TRBJ2-4; 7 bases fit TRBD2. J gave up 6 bases and V 7 bases, and 9 bases lay outside the gene matches. This CDR3 is built from 14 residues. Germline V CDR1 and CDR2: MNHNS, SASEGT. CDR3 in amino acids: CASNVGGRGNIQYF. CDR3 DNA sequence: TGTGCCAGCAACGTGGGAGGGCGGGGAAACATTCAGTACTTC.

The chain recombines TRBV5-1 with TRBJ2-2; TRBD2 aligns across 9 bases. There are 17 residues in the CDR3. Germline V gene data show CDR1 as SGHRS and CDR2 as YFSETQ. V gave up 6 bases and J gave up 5 bases; unmatched junction bases: 14. Here the CDR3 reads CASTTKMRGGPTGELFF. CDR3 nucleotide sequence: TGCGCCAGCACCACGAAGATGCGGGGGGGGCCGACCGGGGAGCTGTTTTTT.

Comment on this clonotype: A clone one base away is much larger, so this may be a read error. The V gene is TRBV5-1, the J gene TRBJ2-1; 8 bases line up with TRBD2. The CDR3 covers 13 residues. The germline gives CDR1 SGHRS, CDR2 YFSETQ. The DNA of the CDR3 is TGCGCCACCAGACTAGCGTCCTACAATGAGCCGTTCTTC. Protein sequence: CATRLASYNEPFF.

This clonotype came up a few times. The genes are TRBV30 and TRBJ2-5, with 7 bases fitting TRBD2. Germline V gene sequence: CDR1 GTSNPN, CDR2 SVGIG (reference sequence). V was clipped by 0 bases and J by 5 bases; unmatched bases: 3. The CDR3 loop spans 13 amino acids. The CDR3 DNA sequence: TGTGCCTGGAGTGTTCAGGGAGGGGAGACCCAGTACTTC. Residues: CAWSVQGGETQYF.

The rearrangement joins TRBV6-5 to TRBJ2-3; TRBD2 agrees at 11 bases. Trimming removed 4 bases from V and 6 bases from J; junction bases left unmatched: 3. CDR3 length: 14 residues. Per germline, CDR1 MNHEY and CDR2 SVGAGI. This chain's CDR3 is CASSSIAGGDTQYF. The CDR3 DNA reads as TGTGCCAGCAGTTCCATAGCGGGAGGGGATACGCAGTATTTT.

V gene TRBV4-1 combines with J gene TRBJ1-1, with 7 bases matching TRBD1. The J segment lost 0 bases and the V segment lost 8 bases, leaving 9 bases of the junction unmatched. This CDR3 comprises 15 residues. CDR1 MGHRA and CDR2 YSYEKL come from the germline V gene. CDR3 protein: CASRNRGLLNTEAFF. CDR3 in DNA: TGCGCCAGCCGCAATAGGGGGCTCTTGAACACTGAAGCTTTCTTT.

The chain uses TRBV20-1 and TRBJ2-3, with 7 bases fitting TRBD2. V shed 5 bases, J shed 5 bases, and the junction held 10 bases outside the gene matches. The CDR3 extends over 14 amino acids. Germline-derived CDR1 and CDR2 are DFQATT and SNEGSKA (reference sequence). For the CDR3, the DNA is TGCAGTGCTGGGGACTTGGCGGGGGAAGATACGCAGTATTTT. Translating it yields CSAGDLAGEDTQYF.

This clonotype was observed at least ten times. V is TRBV25-1 and J is TRBJ2-3, with 8 nucleotides matching TRBD2. The CDR3 consists of 17 residues. Germline V lookup: CDR1 MGHDK, CDR2 SYGVNS. J lost 0 bases, V lost 4 bases, and 9 bases had no gene match. DNA for the CDR3: TGTGCCAGCAGTGTGGCGGGAGGACCCCATAGCACAGATACGCAGTATTTT. Residues: CASSVAGGPHSTDTQYF.

This clonotype was recorded only once. The chain recombines TRBV6-5 with TRBJ1-2; no firm D call. The germline V gene has CDR1 MNHEY and CDR2 SVGAGI. V was cut by 7 bases and J by 4 bases, with 10 bases left in between. The CDR3 is 12 amino acids. The CDR3 loop reads CASKGRSYGYTF. The CDR3 nucleotides are TGTGCCAGCAAAGGGCGGAGCTATGGCTACACCTTC.

This clonotype was observed a handful of times. The CDR3, as DNA: TGTGCCTGGACGGGACAGCTGAACACTGAAGCTTTCTTT. Translated: CAWTGQLNTEAFF. J is TRBJ1-1 and V is TRBV30, with 7 bases matching TRBD1. The CDR3 covers 13 residues. V was pared by 4 bases and J by 0 bases, with 2 bases of the junction left unmatched. CDR1 and CDR2 from the germline V gene are GTSNPN and SVGIG (reference sequence).

The rearrangement joins TRBV10-3 to TRBJ2-6; 7 bases match TRBD1. This CDR3 is 15 amino acids long. V dropped 6 bases and J dropped 2; count of bases not matched to a gene: 4. Germline loops: CDR1 ENHRY, CDR2 SYGVKD. CDR3 amino acids: CAISPTGAGANVLTF. For the CDR3, the DNA is TGTGCCATCAGCCCAACAGGGGCTGGGGCCAACGTCCTGACTTTC.

This clonotype showed up just a few times. V gene TRBV23-1 combines with J gene TRBJ1-6, with D perhaps TRBD1 (6 bases). TRBV23-1 is recorded as an ORF, its role being uncertain. Trimming took 0 bases from V and 10 from J, leaving 16 bases between them. The CDR3 loop spans 16 amino acids. The CDR3 reads CASSQSGGGLRSPLHF. CDR3 nucleotides: TGCGCCAGCAGTCAATCAGGGGGGGGTTTGAGGTCACCCCTCCACTTT.

The chain links TRBV20-1 to TRBJ2-1; D ambiguous. CDR1 and CDR2 from the germline V gene are DFQATT and SNEGSKA (reference sequence). V was cut by 6 bases and J by 10 bases, with 10 bases left in between. This CDR3 has 10 amino acids. The CDR3 nucleotides read TGCAGTGCGCATCAAGGAGAGCAGTTCTTC. It codes for CSAHQGEQFF.

This rearrangement joins TRBV7-2 to TRBJ2-5; 13 nucleotides agree with TRBD2. Looked up from germline, CDR1 is SGHTA and CDR2 is FQGNSA. The length of the CDR3 is 16 residues. J was trimmed by 5 bases and V by 4 bases; bases with no gene match: 7. CDR3 region: CASSSLGLAGKETQYF. CDR3 coding DNA: TGTGCCAGCAGCTCCCTGGGACTAGCGGGAAAGGAGACCCAGTACTTC.

At least ten counts were recorded for this clonotype. The rearrangement uses TRBV5-1 and TRBJ2-1; 9 bases align to TRBD2. Trimming took 0 bases from V and 7 from J; bases not matched to a gene: 8. The CDR3 spans 16 residues. The germline V gene has CDR1 SGHRS and CDR2 YFSETQ. The CDR3 reads CASSLVLAGSTNEQFF. The CDR3 DNA follows: TGCGCCAGCAGCTTGGTCCTAGCGGGATCTACAAATGAGCAGTTCTTC.

J is TRBJ1-1 and V is TRBV12-3 or TRBV12-4, with D maybe TRBD1 (5 bases). Trimming took 2 bases from V and 0 from J, leaving 10 bases between them. The CDR3 spans 15 residues. In DNA form, the CDR3 reads TGTGCCAGCAGTTTAATTGGGGGTCTGAACACTGAAGCTTTCTTT. Protein: CASSLIGGLNTEAFF.

Notes on this clonotype: A much larger clone is a single base away; this may be a read error. The gene calls are TRBV7-2 and TRBJ1-2, with D hard to call. This CDR3 has 13 amino acids. Germline V lookup: CDR1 SGHTA, CDR2 FQGNSA. The CDR3 DNA sequence: TGTGCCAGCAGCTCCCCAGCCAGCTATGGCGACACCTTC. Amino acids: CASSSPASYGDTF.

The rearrangement uses TRBV7-2 and TRBJ2-3, with TRBD2 identical over 11 bases. Germline V lookup: CDR1 SGHTA, CDR2 FQGNSA. This CDR3 has 17 amino acids. The V segment lost 0 bases and the J segment 6 bases; nucleotides outside the gene matches: 8. As DNA, the CDR3 is TGTGCCAGCAGCTTAGCCCCCGGACTAGCGGGCCATGATACGCAGTATTTT. Its protein is CASSLAPGLAGHDTQYF. Filled out from reference TRBV7-2 and TRBJ2-3, the complete variable domain reads GAGVSQSPSNKVTEKGKDVELRCDPISGHTALYWYRQSLGQGLEFLIYFQGNSAPDKSGLPSDRFSAERTGGSVSTLTIQRTQQEDSAVYLCASSLAPGLAGHDTQYFGPGTRLTVL.